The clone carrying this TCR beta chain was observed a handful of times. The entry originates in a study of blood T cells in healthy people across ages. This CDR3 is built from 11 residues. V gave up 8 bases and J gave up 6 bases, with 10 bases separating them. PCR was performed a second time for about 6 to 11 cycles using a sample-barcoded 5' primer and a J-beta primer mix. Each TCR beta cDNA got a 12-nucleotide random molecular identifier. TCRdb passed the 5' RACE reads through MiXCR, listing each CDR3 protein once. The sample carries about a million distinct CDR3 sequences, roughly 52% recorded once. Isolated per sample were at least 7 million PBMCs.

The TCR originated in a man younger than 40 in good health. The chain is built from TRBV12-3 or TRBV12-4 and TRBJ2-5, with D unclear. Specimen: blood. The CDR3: CASGKFQTQYF. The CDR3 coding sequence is TGTGCCAGCGGGAAGTTTCAGACCCAGTACTTC.